This is a list of T cell receptor beta chains from one sample in a study of T cells after yellow fever vaccination. TCRdb used MiXCR to reprocess the 5' RACE reads, holding one entry per CDR3 protein. In the table there are 550,000 to 750,000 distinct CDR3 sequences, approximately 13% of which are singletons. The sequences come from PBMCs, collected on the day of the yellow fever booster vaccination. Every receptor here comes from a man aged 25-45 years who received the YFV17D yellow fever vaccine. Each CDR3 is given with its conserved first and last residue. The order of the fields is J gene, clone size, D gene, V gene, CDR3 DNA, CDR3 protein. The D gene is left open where the match is weak. A clone size is listed for some rows: how often the clone was seen (once, few, many), or a class if it is expanded.

j_gene: TRBJ1-1; abundance: .; d_gene: .; v_gene: TRBV29-1; CDR3nt: TGCAGCGTTGAACAGCTGGGCACTGAAGCTTTCTTT; CDR3aa: CSVEQLGTEAFF
j_gene: TRBJ2-5; abundance: few; d_gene: .; v_gene: TRBV2; CDR3nt: TGTGCCAGCAGTGAAGGGGAATCCCAAGAGACCCAGTACTTC; CDR3aa: CASSEGESQETQYF
j_gene: TRBJ2-2; abundance: .; d_gene: .; v_gene: TRBV5-5; CDR3nt: TGTGCCAGCAGCCCGGACTACCCCAGCTGGGAGCTGTTTTTT; CDR3aa: CASSPDYPSWELFF
j_gene: TRBJ2-5; abundance: .; d_gene: TRBD1; v_gene: TRBV4-3; CDR3nt: TGCGCCAGCAGCCGCAGAGACAGGGTAGGGGAGACCCAGTACTTC; CDR3aa: CASSRRDRVGETQYF
j_gene: TRBJ2-7; abundance: few; d_gene: .; v_gene: TRBV7-2; CDR3nt: TGTGCCAGCAGCTTTGGGGGAGTAGCCTACGAGCAGTACTTC; CDR3aa: CASSFGGVAYEQYF
j_gene: TRBJ2-7; abundance: few; d_gene: .; v_gene: TRBV2; CDR3nt: TGTGCCAGCAGGACCGACAGGACCCAAGACGAGCAGTACTTC; CDR3aa: CASRTDRTQDEQYF
j_gene: TRBJ2-2; abundance: few; d_gene: TRBD2; v_gene: TRBV20-1; CDR3nt: TGCAGTGCTAGGAGCGGGAGTTCAACCGGGGAGCTGTTTTTT; CDR3aa: CSARSGSSTGELFF
j_gene: TRBJ2-7; abundance: few; d_gene: TRBD1; v_gene: TRBV6-2/TRBV6-3; CDR3nt: TGTGCCAGCAGTCCCCGGACAGGGCTCTACGAGCAGTACTTC; CDR3aa: CASSPRTGLYEQYF
j_gene: TRBJ2-5; abundance: few; d_gene: .; v_gene: TRBV7-2; CDR3nt: TGTGCCAGCAGCCAAGGCGGGCTAGCGAGGGAGACCCAGTACTTC; CDR3aa: CASSQGGLARETQYF
j_gene: TRBJ2-1; abundance: .; d_gene: TRBD2; v_gene: TRBV12-3/TRBV12-4; CDR3nt: TGTGCCAGCAGTTGGGGGACTAGCGGGAGGGCCCGGAAGAATGAGCAGTTCTTC; CDR3aa: CASSWGTSGRARKNEQFF
j_gene: TRBJ2-5; abundance: few; d_gene: TRBD2; v_gene: TRBV4-3; CDR3nt: TGCGCCAGCAGCCAAGGAGGGAGGGCCCGAGGGGAGACCCAGTACTTC; CDR3aa: CASSQGGRARGETQYF
j_gene: TRBJ1-2; abundance: few; d_gene: .; v_gene: TRBV5-1; CDR3nt: TGCGCCAGCAGCTTGGACGGGGGGGGCTATGGCTACACCTTC; CDR3aa: CASSLDGGGYGYTF
j_gene: TRBJ2-3; abundance: few; d_gene: .; v_gene: TRBV7-2; CDR3nt: TGTGCCAGCAGCTTAGGTGGCGGACTCACCACAGATACGCAGTATTTT; CDR3aa: CASSLGGGLTTDTQYF
j_gene: TRBJ1-4; abundance: .; d_gene: .; v_gene: TRBV9; CDR3nt: TGTGCCAGCAGCGTAGAGGCAGCAACTAATGAAAAACTGTTTTTT; CDR3aa: CASSVEAATNEKLFF
j_gene: TRBJ1-4; abundance: .; d_gene: .; v_gene: TRBV12-3/TRBV12-4; CDR3nt: TGTGCCAGCAGTTTTAGGCAGGGATCCGAAAAACTGTTTTTT; CDR3aa: CASSFRQGSEKLFF
j_gene: TRBJ2-7; abundance: few; d_gene: .; v_gene: TRBV1; CDR3nt: TGCACCAGCAGCCAAAAGACTAGCCCCAGGGGCGGGCAGTACTTC; CDR3aa: CTSSQKTSPRGGQYF
j_gene: TRBJ2-7; abundance: .; d_gene: TRBD1; v_gene: TRBV5-1; CDR3nt: TGCGCCAGCAGCTTCGGGACAGGGTTTAACGAGCAGTACTTC; CDR3aa: CASSFGTGFNEQYF
j_gene: TRBJ2-2; abundance: .; d_gene: .; v_gene: TRBV23-1; CDR3nt: TGCGCCAGCAGTCAATCTTGTGGGGCGCCCGGCGGGGAGCTGTTTTTT; CDR3aa: CASSQSCGAPGGELFF
j_gene: TRBJ2-7; abundance: many; d_gene: TRBD1; v_gene: TRBV5-1; CDR3nt: TGCGCCAGCAGGGTCGGACAGGACTCCTACGAGCAGTACTTC; CDR3aa: CASRVGQDSYEQYF
j_gene: TRBJ2-1; abundance: few; d_gene: .; v_gene: TRBV3-1; CDR3nt: TGTGCCAGCAGCCAAGAGTCCCTTATAGCGGCAGAGGACAATGAGCAGTTCTTC; CDR3aa: CASSQESLIAAEDNEQFF
j_gene: TRBJ2-3; abundance: .; d_gene: .; v_gene: TRBV5-1; CDR3nt: TGCGCCAGCAGCTTGCAAAGGCCAACAGATACGCAGTATTTT; CDR3aa: CASSLQRPTDTQYF
j_gene: TRBJ2-1; abundance: .; d_gene: .; v_gene: TRBV4-3; CDR3nt: TGCGCCAGCAGCCAAGTACCGGCGGATTACAATGAGCAGTTCTTC; CDR3aa: CASSQVPADYNEQFF
j_gene: TRBJ2-3; abundance: .; d_gene: .; v_gene: TRBV5-1; CDR3nt: TGCGCCAGCGAAGGGGAGGATACGCAGTATTTT; CDR3aa: CASEGEDTQYF